This entry lists 10 T cell receptor beta chains sequenced from one sample in a study of type 1 regulatory T cells (TCRdb year 2021). Sequenced on an Illumina MiSeq. TCRdb itself trimmed the public reads at Q25 with fastp, ran MiXCR and retained productive beta chains. Every entry covers one CDR3 protein and lists the most common genes and DNA from its rows. This sample gives about 62,000 distinct CDR3 sequences in total; 55% to 65% of them show up just once. The ten largest clones represent 1.8% of the sample. No antigen has been identified for these receptors. Specimen: cultured non-Tr1 T cells, either the whole culture or a sorted T cell fraction (not recorded which). Explained via the paper, the cell subset or site label denotes: non-Tr1 population from the T-allo10 product. The receptors stem from a human donor in good health.

This clonotype was found once. The chain is built from TRBV3-1 and TRBJ2-7; 14 bases map to TRBD2. J lost 0 bases, V lost 4 bases, and 5 bases had no gene match. Germline V gene lookup returns CDR1 LGHDT and CDR2 YNNKEL (reference sequence). The CDR3 consists of 17 residues. CDR3 sequence reads: CASSLTSGRASSYEQYF. CDR3 nucleotides: TGTGCCAGCAGCCTGACTAGCGGGAGGGCTAGCTCCTACGAGCAGTACTTC.

Only a few counts were recorded for this clonotype. V and J are TRBV6-5 and TRBJ2-1; D may be TRBD2 (5 bases). Per germline, CDR1 MNHEY and CDR2 SVGAGI. Trimming pared 0 bases from V and 0 bases from J, leaving 18 bases between. This CDR3 spans 19 amino acids. DNA of the CDR3: TGTGCCAGCAGTTACTCTATCGCGAGGGCGACGAGCTCCTACAATGAGCAGTTCTTC. This translates into CASSYSIARATSSYNEQFF.

This clonotype was seen a few times. This rearrangement joins TRBV11-3 to TRBJ2-3; 10 bases are a match to TRBD2. This CDR3 region has 17 residues. Per the germline V gene, CDR1 is SGHNT and CDR2 is YENEEA. The trim removed 5 bases at V and 1 base at J, leaving 9 bases unmatched. The CDR3 DNA sequence: TGTGCCAGCAGCACTCGCGCCGGGACTAGCGGCACAGATACGCAGTATTTT. This translates into CASSTRAGTSGTDTQYF.

The CDR3 spells CSAKDRSIMNTEAFF. Written as DNA, the CDR3 is TGCAGTGCTAAGGACAGGAGTATCATGAACACTGAAGCTTTCTTT. This chain connects TRBV20-1 to TRBJ1-1; TRBD1 matches 7 bases. V was pared by 4 bases and J by 0 bases, with 8 bases of the junction left unmatched. CDR1 and CDR2 (germline): DFQATT, SNEGSKA (reference sequence). This CDR3 contains 15 residues.

The V and J genes are TRBV7-8 and TRBJ2-1, with 10 bases that match TRBD2. The germline V gene has CDR1 SGHVS and CDR2 FQNEAQ. This CDR3 has 16 amino acids. Germline trimming cut 5 bases from V and 7 bases from J; bases unmatched to any gene: 11. The CDR3: CASSKALAGVVNEQFF. DNA of the CDR3: TGTGCCAGCAGCAAAGCTCTAGCGGGAGTTGTAAATGAGCAGTTCTTC.

The table lists this clonotype with a few counts. The rearrangement uses TRBV7-2 and TRBJ2-7, with 7 positions matching TRBD2. The germline V gene has CDR1 SGHTA and CDR2 FQGNSA. The CDR3 is 13 amino acids. With 5 bases clipped from V and 7 bases from J, the junction kept 8 bases outside the gene matches. CDR3 nucleotide sequence: TGTGCCAGCAGCCGGGCCGGAGCGGGGGAGCAGTACTTC. Protein: CASSRAGAGEQYF.

The chain recombines TRBV30 with TRBJ1-2; maybe TRBD1 (5 bases). The CDR3 length is 13 residues. V lost 2 bases and J lost 4, with 11 bases in between. Germline-derived CDR1 and CDR2 are GTSNPN and SVGIG (reference sequence). CDR3 sequence (DNA): TGTGCCTGGAGTTTCCGGGACGGCTATGGCTACACCTTC. Its protein is CAWSFRDGYGYTF.

This chain joins TRBV6-2 or TRBV6-3 and TRBJ2-3; 7 bases line up with TRBD1. Per the germline V gene, CDR1 is MNHEY and CDR2 is SVGEGT. The CDR3 spans 13 residues. Trimming at V came to 8 bases and at J to 2 bases, leaving 4 bases not matched to a gene. The CDR3: CASRGQLTDTQYF. CDR3 nucleotide sequence: TGTGCCAGCCGGGGACAGCTCACAGATACGCAGTATTTT.

This clonotype is labeled medium-sized. This chain connects TRBV12-3 or TRBV12-4 to TRBJ1-5; D may be TRBD1 (5 bases). V was pared by 7 bases and J by 6 bases, with 13 bases between. This CDR3 contains 13 residues. This CDR3 reads CASTLGVGQPQHF. DNA of the CDR3: TGTGCCAGCACCCTGGGGGTCGGTCAGCCCCAGCATTTT.

J is TRBJ2-3 and V is TRBV4-2; 9 bases match TRBD2. The junction had 2 bases not matched to a gene; V was cut back by 1 base and J by 0 bases. Germline-derived CDR1 and CDR2 are LGHNA and YNFKEQ. This CDR3 is 16 amino acids long. In nucleotides, the CDR3 is TGTGCCAGCAGCCAAGGACTAGCGGCTAGCACAGATACGCAGTATTTT. It translates to CASSQGLAASTDTQYF.